The 7 T cell receptor beta chains in this list originate from one sample, sequenced in a study of yellow fever vaccine responses in identical twins. TCRdb fed the RT-PCR reads into MiXCR, producing one record per CDR3 protein. The repertoire holds 13,000 or so distinct CDR3 sequences, about four fifths seen once, with 1.7% in the top ten. The starting material was T cells from blood (PBMCs), unsorted or a sorted subset (not recorded which), obtained before or after yellow fever vaccination (not recorded which). All receptors come from a woman between 18 and 29 years old who received the yellow fever vaccine.

This sequence joins TRBV6-2 or TRBV6-3 and TRBJ1-5; a weak D match, TRBD1 (5 bases). V was cut by 2 bases and J by 4 bases, with 18 bases left in between. In germline, CDR1 is MNHEY, CDR2 SVGEGT. The CDR3 is made up of 17 amino acids. Here the CDR3 DNA reads TGTGCCAGCAGTTACCCGGCGGGGAGGGACCTTAATCAGCCCCAGCATTTT. Its protein product is CASSYPAGRDLNQPQHF.

On this clonotype: A junction boundary mismatches the germline segment, possibly from a read error. This chain uses TRBV20-1 with TRBJ2-7; D possibly corresponds to TRBD2 (6 bases). The CDR3 contains 14 residues. The germline V gene encodes CDR1 DFQATT and CDR2 SNEGSKA (reference sequence). CDR3 sequence reads: CRARDHRGTYEQYF. In DNA form, the CDR3 reads TGCAGAGCTAGAGATCACCGGGGGACCTACGAGCAGTACTTC.

The V call is TRBV2, the J call TRBJ2-7, with D tentatively TRBD2 (6 bases). This CDR3 is 13 amino acids long. Germline V gene sequence: CDR1 SNHLY, CDR2 FYNNEI. V was cut by 3 bases and J by 3 bases, with 9 bases left in between. CDR3 protein: CASSDSGNYEQYF. Here the CDR3 DNA reads TGTGCCAGCAGTGATAGCGGAAACTACGAGCAGTACTTC.

The chain links TRBV2 to TRBJ2-7, with 7 nucleotides matching TRBD1. V lost 6 bases to trimming and J lost 4 bases; unmatched junction nucleotides: 3. Germline loops: CDR1 SNHLY, CDR2 FYNNEI. The CDR3 has 12 amino acids. CDR3 region: CASRDRTYEQYF. CDR3 coding DNA: TGTGCCAGCAGGGACAGGACTTACGAGCAGTACTTC.

This chain uses TRBV15 with TRBJ1-5; D is possibly TRBD1 (5 bases). The CDR3 runs 15 residues. Between the trimmed V and J ends, which lost 5 bases and 4 bases, there was a span of 15 bases. The germline CDR1 and CDR2 sequences are LNHNV and YYDKDF (reference sequence). The DNA of the CDR3 is TGTGCCACCAGCGCGACAGAGGGTTGGAATCAGCCCCAGCATTTT. The encoded protein is CATSATEGWNQPQHF.

This clonotype was seen once. At one boundary the junction diverges from the germline segment, which might be a read error. This chain uses TRBV27 with TRBJ2-3, with D perhaps TRBD1 (5 bases). Germline V CDR1 and CDR2: MNHEY, SMNVEV (reference sequence). The CDR3 runs 11 residues. The chain's CDR3 is CARSLTGTQYF. The CDR3 bases are TGTGCCAGGAGTTTAACAGGAACGCAGTATTTT.

The CDR3 DNA follows: TGTGCCAGCAGCTTAGGCCAGGGGCCCAACAATGAGCAGTTCTTC. It codes for CASSLGQGPNNEQFF. The chain recombines TRBV11-3 with TRBJ2-1; D perhaps matches TRBD1 (6 bases). The CDR3 spans 15 residues. With 1 base removed from V and 5 bases from J, the gap between germline ends came to 12 bases. The germline gives CDR1 SGHNT, CDR2 YENEEA.